This T cell receptor (beta chain) originates from a study of cytomegalovirus exposure and HLA in healthy donors (dated by TCRdb to about 2017). Turning to the overall study: In an earlier analysis of several hundred of the donors, 276 Gb of sequence data and 90 million to 120 million unique TCR beta sequences from about 179 million T cells were reported. Approximately 300 gigabases of sequencing data and around 90 million unique TCR sequences made up an early release that covered nearly 650 HLA-typed donors. Among the roughly 370 genotyped donors, around 81% belonged to the genetic ancestry cluster associated with self-reported Caucasian donors. The study was designed to test whether signatures of past pathogen exposure could be identified by cataloging public T cell receptors. The study used immunosequencing to profile the T cell repertoires of approximately 630 subjects and linked those repertoires to cytomegalovirus serostatus. In addition to the first cohort of 650 to 800 subjects, a separate validation cohort of 130 or so different subjects was used. The study combined high-throughput TCR immunosequencing, statistical association of individual TCRs with disease status, and machine learning to predict cytomegalovirus infection status. A later analysis re-analyzed previously published TCR beta repertoires from 666 donors and added high-resolution HLA genotyping to study TCR occurrence patterns. The later analysis used no new phenotypic data to find candidate immune exposures, relying instead on TCR beta sequences and their occurrence across donors. An earlier analysis of more than 450 of the donors used high-throughput TCR beta sequencing to judge whether each TCR beta V gene segment behaved as functional or pseudogenic. Donor age, sex, ethnicity and CMV serostatus were compiled alongside the repertoire data. A later genetic analysis took genome-wide SNP genotypes for about three fifths of the 666 donors and used that subset as a discovery cohort. Every discovery cohort repertoire had been produced on one sequencing platform. HLA typing included class I and class II loci at four-digit resolution. Typing coverage differed by locus: A, B, C, DRB1 and DQB1 were typed in roughly 629-640 donors, DQA1 in roughly 500, DPA1 in around 600, and DPB1 in 450 to 480. Roughly 5 DR-DQ haplotypes were treated as single units for association and clustering because of strong linkage in the cohort. Among around 400 genotyped donors of the cohort, an average of approximately 220,000 unique TCR beta nucleotide sequences was sequenced per donor, of which about 20% were non-productive.

In total, just over 650 healthy bone marrow donors made up the cohort. All cohort members were sampled while nominally healthy, although unrecorded immune exposures were likely present. The donor was CMV seronegative and was included in the group of approximately 350 seronegative cohort members. Every donor gave a peripheral blood sample, and the peripheral blood mononuclear cells from that sample were used for TCR beta sequencing. The Qiagen DNeasy Blood Extraction Kit was used to extract genomic DNA from the blood cell samples. To prepare the library, the immunoSEQ multiplex PCR assay was applied. A mixture of 60 forward primers for TCR Vbeta segments and 13 reverse primers for TCR Jbeta segments was used in the multiplex PCR. Amplification of the CDR3 region of rearranged TCR beta genes was performed with a multiplex PCR assay on genomic DNA. Amplified TCR beta libraries were sequenced as 87-base-pair reads on the Illumina HiSeq System. Concerning the study's data processing: A later analysis counted approximately 76 million unique TCR beta chains across the 690 or so repertoires, and about 10 million of these chains were shared by at least two donors. A nearest-neighbor algorithm error-corrected the raw reads and collapsed the reads into unique sequences, merging closely related sequences to remove PCR and sequencing errors. Alignment of CDR3 sequences to IMGT reference sequences was used to assign V, D and J gene segments. For a sequence to be retained, a match of at least six nucleotides to both a V gene segment and a J gene segment was required. A rearrangement counted as productive if the CDR3 had no stop codons and remained in frame with V and J, and every other rearrangement counted as non-productive. Following IMGT convention, CDR3 was defined as the stretch from the second conserved V-encoded cysteine up to the conserved J-encoded phenylalanine. The earlier analysis of 450 to 750 of the donors excluded any sequence lacking an unambiguous match to a single V gene segment. In an earlier analysis of approximately 590 of the donors, V segments were called functional above 56.7% productive rearrangements and were called segregating when the between-donor standard deviation exceeded 5%. A statistical classification framework was developed to diagnose cytomegalovirus status using the catalog of TCR beta chain sequences. In a later analysis, TCR nucleotide sequences were compared against IMGT/GENE-DB human TR gene sequences so that V and J genes could be assigned. In a later analysis, CDR3 sequences and most-parsimonious VDJ recombination scenarios were assigned using the TCRdist pipeline. In a later analysis, every TCR beta chain was defined by the combination of its CDR3 amino acid sequence and its V-gene family, and reads without a unique V-gene family were dropped. In a later analysis, 500 to 700 highly shared, low-generation-probability nucleotide sequences were removed to address suspected cross-contamination and a sequencing artifact. For each public chain, a later analysis derived a clonal expansion index from normalized ranks of inferred template counts within each repertoire. In a later analysis, generation probabilities were computed with a VDJ recombination model fitted to out-of-frame rearrangements, and the resulting probabilities were checked against IGoR. In a later analysis, TCR-TCR, TCR-HLA and TCR-CMV co-occurrence was scored with hypergeometric tests, and a repertoire-size bias correction was applied to TCR pairs. A later analysis estimated false discovery rates by permuting HLA or CMV assignments 20 times. In a later analysis, co-occurring TCRs were grouped with DBSCAN, and TCRdist sequence similarity was added when clustering was performed within HLA-allele-positive subsets. Co-occurrence clustering excluded repertoires with fewer than 30,000 or more than 120,000 public chains, plus five with anomalous nucleotide sharing. TCRdb provides this immuneACCESS table in a form limited to in-frame rearrangements. Some clones are lacking; in checked studies, under half of them reflect an unresolved V gene, and why the rest are absent is not known. V, J and clone size are taken as reported in that table, and D and trimming were inferred from the DNA itself. This sample's listing comprises 100,000 to 150,000 clones. The biggest ten clones account for roughly 4% of the sample.

Study-wide findings and limitations: The earlier analysis of approximately 590 of the donors excluded roughly 17 rarely observed V segments, including chromosome 9 orphons, because counts were too low. A later analysis found that TCR association rates varied across HLA loci, with DRB1 alleles showing the most associated TCRs and HLA-C alleles the fewest. Linkage disequilibrium might explain the correlated functional status among segregating V segments, but an unknown experimental factor could not be ruled out. The classifier was reported to diagnose cytomegalovirus status with high specificity and sensitivity in both the original cohort and the validation cohort. The only immune exposure information available for the cohort was CMV serostatus. Assigning TCR associations to individual alleles was difficult when HLA alleles, especially DR and DQ, strongly co-occurred. In a later analysis, some 18,000 TCR beta sequences were associated with specific HLA alleles at a false discovery rate of 0.05. A later genetic analysis reported fewer N-insertions in productive TCRs among donors in an Asian-associated ancestry cluster than the roughly 620-donor mean. The study listed over 150 TCR beta chains as associated with cytomegalovirus. Because some donors lacked HLA typing at each locus, the association tests relied only on the typed subset. A later analysis found that HLA-associated TCR beta chains were more clonally expanded and had lower generation probabilities than equally common non-associated chains. This cohort had only TCR beta chains sequenced, and the lack of alpha or paired-chain data limited which features could be detected. An earlier analysis of around 500 of the donors showed that most TCR beta V segments appeared in productive rearrangements either about 87% or about 30% of the time, which broadly matched IMGT annotations. Across donors, most TCR sequences were observed very rarely, whereas some public TCRs were present in many individuals. A later analysis reported that several top co-occurrence clusters appeared linked to parvovirus B19, influenza, CMV and Epstein-Barr virus. The sequencing pipeline was judged likely to have produced a cluster of highly shared sequence variants as a technical artifact. In a later genetic analysis, a missense DCLRE1C variant was associated with V-gene and J-gene trimming of TCR beta chains, and the association was replicated in an independent cohort. It was suggested by the authors that the approach could potentially be generalized to other disease states and immunological phenotypes. The presence/absence analyses assumed that sequencing depth was roughly uniform across donors, and that assumption may not be true. A further reported finding was that TCR beta sequences accurately predicted the HLA-A and HLA-B alleles for most subjects in the first cohort. In vitro tests confirmed that a few of the cytomegalovirus-associated TCR beta chains recognize cytomegalovirus antigens. Most CMV-associated TCR beta chains appeared to be HLA-restricted in a later analysis, and the HLA associations seemed to be driven largely by CMV exposure.

Of note for this clone: Its antigen is unknown.

The clonotype originates from a man aged 18 to 30 in good health and CMV-seronegative. The specimen was PBMCs.

The DNA is as follows: TGTGCCAGCAAGGGGTACCCACCCCTCCACTTT. It translates as CASKGYPPLHF. The V and J segments used are TRBV6-5 and TRBJ1-6, with a weak D call of TRBD1 (5 bases match). CDR1 and CDR2 were assigned from the germline V gene as MNHEY and SVGAGI. V and J lose 7 bases and 11 bases, and a span of 9 bases separates them. From its cysteine to its phenylalanine, the CDR3 spans 11 amino acids. The entry retains the CDR3 DNA only, 33 bases that are in frame from base 1.